The 24 T cell receptor beta chains below were found in one sample sequenced in a study of early stage breast cancer tumors. Some clones are missing from TCRdb's copy, which holds only in-frame ones; the method was immunoSEQ multiplex PCR. The profile shows some 30,000 clones, more than 65% of them singletons. Sequencing used breast tumor tissue. These receptors were collected from a young adult with breast cancer.

This clone was seen once. One end of the junction fails to match germline, which may point to a read error. The chain uses TRBV10-1 and TRBJ1-2, with unresolved D. CDR3 length equals 12 residues. Germline lookup yields CDR1 WNHNN and CDR2 SYGVQD (reference sequence). The CDR3 nucleotides are TGCGCCAGCAGCGAGTCCGGCTATGGCTACACCTTC. Its translation: CASSESGYGYTF.

This clone was found once. The CDR3 loop is CASSLSPPGGPTDTQYF. CDR3 nucleotides: TGTGCCAGCAGCTTGAGCCCCCCGGGAGGGCCCACAGATACGCAGTATTTT. This rearrangement joins TRBV11-2 to TRBJ2-3, with 8 bases matching TRBD2. CDR1 is SGHAT and CDR2 is FQNNGV in the germline V gene. Unmatched junction bases numbered 10, after V lost 3 bases and J lost 2 bases. This CDR3 is 17 amino acids long.

The chain joins TRBV5-1 to TRBJ2-1, with D maybe TRBD2 (6 bases). The V end was cut by 4 bases, the J end by 4 bases, with 18 bases between. CDR1 and CDR2 (germline): SGHRS, YFSETQ. This CDR3 spans 16 amino acids. Written as DNA, the CDR3 is TGCGCCAGCAGCCCGCGACGTACTAGCTCTTACAATGAGCAGTTCTTC. Amino acids: CASSPRRTSSYNEQFF.

By sample fraction, this clone is medium-sized. The chain carries TRBV4-1 and TRBJ1-1; TRBD1 might be the D (5 bases). Trimming left V 2 bases short and J 0 bases short, with 10 bases between. The germline V gene encodes CDR1 MGHRA and CDR2 YSYEKL. The CDR3 runs 15 residues. As DNA, the CDR3 is TGCGCCAGCAGCCAAAGGAAGACAGTGAACACTGAAGCTTTCTTT. This encodes CASSQRKTVNTEAFF.

This clone occurred a few times. V usage is TRBV9 and J usage is TRBJ1-2, with TRBD1 as a possible D gene (6 bases). Looked up from germline, CDR1 is SGDLS and CDR2 is YYNGEE. The CDR3 has 14 residues. Deletions cut 6 bases from V and 2 bases from J, with 14 bases between. The CDR3 DNA follows: TGTGCCAGCACCCTTACAGGGACAAACTATGGCTACACCTTC. Translating gives CASTLTGTNYGYTF.

This clone was counted between two and nine times. The V call is TRBV19, the J call TRBJ1-2; no clear D. Germline V gene sequence: CDR1 LNHDA, CDR2 SQIVND (reference sequence). Trimming removed 7 bases from V and 0 bases from J, with 12 bases in between. The length of the CDR3 is 14 residues. The CDR3 here is CASTRSRANYGYTF. DNA of the CDR3: TGTGCCAGTACAAGGAGCCGCGCTAACTATGGCTACACCTTC.

The chain uses TRBV6-5 and TRBJ2-2, with D hard to call. Germline CDR1 and CDR2: MNHEY and SVGAGI. The CDR3 length is 14 residues. V gave up 4 bases and J gave up 1 base, with 7 bases separating them. CDR3 in amino acids: CASSWWQNTGELFF. In DNA form, the CDR3 reads TGTGCCAGCAGTTGGTGGCAGAACACCGGGGAGCTGTTTTTT.

This clone was found once. This sequence joins TRBV6-6 and TRBJ2-3, with 13 bases identical to TRBD2. This CDR3 is built from 16 residues. The germline gives CDR1 MNHNY, CDR2 SVGAGI (reference sequence). V shed 8 bases, J shed 2 bases, and the junction held 7 bases outside the gene matches. The CDR3: CASRGLAGRITDTQYF. The CDR3 region has the DNA TGTGCCAGCCGGGGACTAGCGGGGCGTATCACAGATACGCAGTATTTT.

The chain joins TRBV29-1 to TRBJ1-1; TRBD1 is a possible D gene (5 bases). Trimming took 4 bases from V and 2 from J, leaving 11 bases between them. Germline loops: CDR1 SQVTM, CDR2 ANQGSEA. This CDR3 has 13 residues. The CDR3 here is CSVGPGHNTEAFF. The DNA for the CDR3 is TGCAGCGTTGGCCCCGGACACAACACTGAAGCTTTCTTT.

The chain uses TRBV5-8 and TRBJ2-2; D is uncertain. Germline lookup yields CDR1 SGHTS and CDR2 YDEGEE. This CDR3 spans 16 amino acids. V dropped 8 bases and J dropped 0 bases, with 17 bases sitting between them. The CDR3 DNA is TGTGCCAGTCGACGGGTTCCTTTCTCGAACACCGGGGAGCTGTTTTTT. Translating gives CASRRVPFSNTGELFF.

This clone was detected a few times. The CDR3 nucleotides are TGCGCCAGCAGCCCCGACCAGGGTACTGAAGCTTTCTTT. Amino acids: CASSPDQGTEAFF. V is TRBV5-1 and J is TRBJ1-1; a possible D gene is TRBD1 (5 bases). Germline values: CDR1 SGHRS, CDR2 YFSETQ. The CDR3 extends over 13 amino acids. Trimming removed 4 bases from V and 5 bases from J, with 12 bases in between.

The chain combines TRBV30 with TRBJ2-1, with 8 positions matching TRBD2. Germline CDR1 GTSNPN, CDR2 SVGIG (reference sequence). The CDR3 extends over 14 amino acids. Germline trimming cut 4 bases from V and 2 bases from J; bases unmatched to any gene: 4. DNA of the CDR3: TGTGCCTGGACCGCTAGCGGGCCCTACAATGAGCAGTTCTTC. The encoded protein is CAWTASGPYNEQFF.

The gene calls are TRBV9 and TRBJ1-3; D remains ambiguous. This CDR3 comprises 14 residues. CDR1 SGDLS and CDR2 YYNGEE come from the germline V gene. V gave up 0 bases and J gave up 1 base, with 5 bases separating them. CDR3 nucleotide sequence: TGTGCCAGCAGCGTAGGGGATTCTGGAAACACCATATATTTT. As protein: CASSVGDSGNTIYF.

This clone was found a few times. This chain connects TRBV2 to TRBJ2-7; D gene uncertain. Trimming removed 5 bases from V and 2 bases from J, with 7 bases in between. Looked up from germline, CDR1 is SNHLY and CDR2 is FYNNEI. The CDR3 consists of 12 residues. Here the CDR3 DNA reads TGTGCCAGCAGTCGCTTGGCCTACGAGCAGTACTTC. It specifies CASSRLAYEQYF.

V and J are TRBV10-3 and TRBJ2-4; perhaps D is TRBD1 or TRBD2 (5 bases each). Germline CDR1 and CDR2: ENHRY and SYGVKD. The length of the CDR3 is 15 residues. Deletions cut 0 bases from V and 5 bases from J, with 11 bases between. The CDR3 region is CAISESSGTENIQYF. The CDR3 nucleotides are TGTGCCATCAGTGAGTCTTCGGGGACGGAAAACATTCAGTACTTC.

The chain combines TRBV30 with TRBJ1-2; D is unclear. V was pared by 1 base and J by 4 bases, with 13 bases between. The CDR3 spans 14 residues. The germline gives CDR1 GTSNPN, CDR2 SVGIG (reference sequence). The CDR3 protein is CAWSGTPQSYGYTF. Here the CDR3 DNA reads TGTGCCTGGAGTGGGACCCCTCAAAGCTATGGCTACACCTTC. The whole variable domain, filled in from reference TRBV30 and TRBJ1-2, reads SQTIHQWPATLVQPVGSPLSLECTVEGTSNPNLYWYRQAAGRGLQLLFYSVGIGQISSEVPQNLSASRPQDRQFILSSKKLLLSDSGFYLCAWSGTPQSYGYTFGSGTRLTVV.

This clone has just a few counts. The genes are TRBV7-3 and TRBJ1-1; perhaps TRBD1 as D (6 bases). This CDR3 spans 14 amino acids. Germline assignment: CDR1 SGHTA and CDR2 FQGTGA. Trimming pared 7 bases from V and 1 base from J, leaving 13 bases between. CDR3 protein: CASTPGARNTEAFF. In DNA, the CDR3 is TGTGCCAGCACGCCGGGGGCAAGGAACACTGAAGCTTTCTTT.

J is TRBJ2-2 and V is TRBV5-1, with D possibly matching TRBD1 (5 bases). Germline CDR1 reads SGHRS; CDR2 reads YFSETQ. The CDR3 consists of 15 residues. Trimming removed 3 bases at V and 0 bases at J, with 9 bases between. This chain's CDR3 is CASSSRQPNTGELFF. CDR3 nucleotide sequence: TGCGCCAGCAGCTCTCGACAGCCGAACACCGGGGAGCTGTTTTTT.

This sequence joins TRBV7-9 and TRBJ2-1; 7 bases line up with TRBD2. Germline V lookup: CDR1 SEHNR, CDR2 FQNEAQ (reference sequence). V lost 1 base to trimming and J lost 7 bases; unmatched junction nucleotides: 7. This CDR3 comprises 15 residues. The CDR3 DNA reads as TGTGCCAGCAGCTTAGGGTACGGGGGGAGGAATGAGCAGTTCTTC. It codes for CASSLGYGGRNEQFF. Drawing the rest from reference TRBV7-9 and TRBJ2-1, the complete variable domain is DTGVSQNPRHKITKRGQNVTFRCDPISEHNRLYWYRQTLGQGPEFLTYFQNEAQLEKSRLLSDRFSAERPKGSFSTLEIQRTEQGDSAMYLCASSLGYGGRNEQFFGPGTRLTVL.

This clone was seen only a few times. V usage is TRBV10-3 and J usage is TRBJ2-1, with 8 bases that match TRBD2. CDR1 is ENHRY and CDR2 is SYGVKD in the germline V gene. There are 16 residues in the CDR3. The junction had 5 bases not matched to a gene; V was cut back by 2 bases and J by 2 bases. CDR3 nucleotides: TGTGCCATCAGTGAGGTCGTTAGCGGGGCCTACAATGAGCAGTTCTTC. This translates into CAISEVVSGAYNEQFF.

This chain links TRBV7-2 with TRBJ1-6; maybe TRBD1 (6 bases). V lost 1 base and J 1 base, leaving 17 bases between the germline ends. CDR1 and CDR2 from the germline V gene are SGHTA and FQGNSA. CDR3 length: 19 amino acids. The CDR3 DNA follows: TGTGCCAGCAGCTTAGTCGGACAGTCATCTGGTTCCTATAATTCACCCCTCCACTTT. Its protein product is CASSLVGQSSGSYNSPLHF. Full variable domain (remainder filled in from reference TRBV7-2 and TRBJ1-6): GAGVSQSPSNKVTEKGKDVELRCDPISGHTALYWYRQSLGQGLEFLIYFQGNSAPDKSGLPSDRFSAERTGGSVSTLTIQRTQQEDSAVYLCASSLVGQSSGSYNSPLHFGNGTRLTVT.

V is TRBV19 and J is TRBJ2-6; 9 positions match TRBD1. This CDR3 has 17 residues. After removal of 7 bases from V and 2 bases from J, the junction contained 9 bases not matched to a gene. Germline CDR1 and CDR2: LNHDA and SQIVND (reference sequence). CDR3 loop: CASTPDRGDAGANVLTF. The CDR3 DNA reads TGTGCCAGTACCCCTGACAGGGGGGACGCTGGGGCCAACGTCCTGACTTTC.

In its sample, this clone is medium-sized. The chain carries TRBV19 and TRBJ2-1; D perhaps matches TRBD2 (7 bases). CDR3 length equals 17 residues. Germline CDR1 LNHDA, CDR2 SQIVND (reference sequence). With 0 bases removed from V and 4 bases from J, the gap between germline ends came to 16 bases. This CDR3 reads CASSIDFASGTYNEQFF. The CDR3 DNA follows: TGTGCCAGTAGTATAGATTTTGCGAGCGGGACATACAATGAGCAGTTCTTC.

Sample share makes this clone medium-sized. The chain joins TRBV19 to TRBJ1-3; TRBD1 matches 9 bases. CDR3 size: 17 residues. Trimming removed 5 bases from V and 0 bases from J; junction bases left unmatched: 8. Per the germline V gene, CDR1 is LNHDA and CDR2 is SQIVND (reference sequence). CDR3 sequence reads: CASSPAGTGFSGNTIYF. CDR3 DNA sequence: TGTGCCAGTAGTCCAGCAGGGACAGGGTTCTCTGGAAACACCATATATTTT.